The table lists the clone carrying this T cell receptor beta chain with a few counts. Its target is not known. The data stem from a study of T-cell memory formation after mild COVID-19. Study results and limitations: Researchers report contracting CD4+ clones mostly in CM and EM, with CD8+ clones in EMRA.

V lost 7 bases, J lost 4 bases, and 3 bases stayed unmatched. The CDR3 sequence is 13 residues long. Germline assignment: CDR1 SGDLS and CDR2 YYNGEE. TCRdb reanalysed the 5' RACE reads using MiXCR and keeps one entry per CDR3 protein. The sample shows about 200,000 distinct CDR3 sequences, around 9.5% of them seen only once. This clonotype originated in a man aged 18 to 29 who had mild COVID-19 (a few samples of this study predate the infection). Cell type and time point are not known. The sample taken for sequencing was PBMCs or a T cell subset sorted from them (not recorded which). The chain joins TRBV9 to TRBJ2-1; TRBD2 aligns across 9 bases. The CDR3 here is CASGGGDYNEQFF. The CDR3 DNA reads TGTGCCAGCGGCGGGGGGGATTACAATGAGCAGTTCTTC.